The sample holds one count of the clone carrying this TCR beta chain. This specimen belongs to a study of blood T cell repertoires in COVID-19. Libraries were prepared by immunoSEQ multiplex PCR; TCRdb keeps only in-frame clonotypes and omits some of them. Of some 230,000 clones listed, about 88% are singletons. Looked up from germline, CDR1 is SGHRS and CDR2 is YFSETQ. Trimming left V 5 bases short and J 0 bases short, with 5 bases between. This CDR3 has 13 residues. The TCR comes from a woman aged 50 to 65 with COVID-19, enrolled during active disease. Sequencing was done on a sample of peripheral blood. The rearrangement uses TRBV5-1 and TRBJ2-2; a weak D match, TRBD2 (5 bases). The CDR3 loop is CASRAANTGELFF. The DNA of the CDR3 is TGCGCCAGCAGAGCGGCGAACACCGGGGAGCTGTTTTTT.